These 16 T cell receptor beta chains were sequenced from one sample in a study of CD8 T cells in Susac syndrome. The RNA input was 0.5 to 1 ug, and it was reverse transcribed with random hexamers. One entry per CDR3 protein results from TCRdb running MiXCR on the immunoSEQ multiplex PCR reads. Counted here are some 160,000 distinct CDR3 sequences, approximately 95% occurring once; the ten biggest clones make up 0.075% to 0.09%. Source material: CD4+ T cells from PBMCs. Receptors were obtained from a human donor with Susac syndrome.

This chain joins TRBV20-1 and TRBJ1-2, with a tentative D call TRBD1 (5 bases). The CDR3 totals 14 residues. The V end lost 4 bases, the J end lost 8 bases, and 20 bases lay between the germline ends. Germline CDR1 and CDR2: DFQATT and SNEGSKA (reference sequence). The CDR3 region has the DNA TGCAGTGCTAAAGGGCCCAGGGAGGTGACCGGCTACACCTTC. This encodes CSAKGPREVTGYTF.

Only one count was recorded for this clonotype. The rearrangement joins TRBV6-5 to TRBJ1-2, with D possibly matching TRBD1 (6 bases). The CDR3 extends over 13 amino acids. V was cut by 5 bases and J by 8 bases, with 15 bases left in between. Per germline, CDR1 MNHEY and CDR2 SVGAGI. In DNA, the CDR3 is TGTGCCAGCAGTGCCCCAGGGGTAAGGGGCTACACCTTC. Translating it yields CASSAPGVRGYTF.

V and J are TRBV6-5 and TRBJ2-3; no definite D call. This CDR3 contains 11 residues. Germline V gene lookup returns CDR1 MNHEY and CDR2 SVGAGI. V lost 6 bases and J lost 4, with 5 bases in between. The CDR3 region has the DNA TGTGCCAGCAGCACGTCAGATACGCAGTATTTT. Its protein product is CASSTSDTQYF.

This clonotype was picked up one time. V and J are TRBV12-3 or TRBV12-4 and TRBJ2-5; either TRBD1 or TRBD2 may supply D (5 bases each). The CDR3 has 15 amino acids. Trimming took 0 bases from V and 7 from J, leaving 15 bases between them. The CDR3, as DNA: TGTGCCAGCAGTTTAGCTTCGGGACGCCAGGGGACCCAGTACTTC. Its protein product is CASSLASGRQGTQYF.

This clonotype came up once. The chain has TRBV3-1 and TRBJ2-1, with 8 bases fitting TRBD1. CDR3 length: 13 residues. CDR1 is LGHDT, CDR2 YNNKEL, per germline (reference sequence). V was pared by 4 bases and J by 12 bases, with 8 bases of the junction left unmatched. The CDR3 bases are TGTGCCAGCAGCCCTGGGACAGGAGCGAGGCAGTTCTTC. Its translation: CASSPGTGARQFF.

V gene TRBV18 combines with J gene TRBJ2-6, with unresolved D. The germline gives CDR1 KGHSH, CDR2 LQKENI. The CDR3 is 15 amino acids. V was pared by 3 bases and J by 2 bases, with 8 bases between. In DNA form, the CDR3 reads TGTGCCAGCTCACCGGGATCCACTGGGGCCAACGTCCTGACTTTC. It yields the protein CASSPGSTGANVLTF.

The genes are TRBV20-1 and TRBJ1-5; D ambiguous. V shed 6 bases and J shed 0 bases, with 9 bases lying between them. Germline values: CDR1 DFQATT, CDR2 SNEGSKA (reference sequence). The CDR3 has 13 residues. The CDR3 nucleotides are TGCAGTGCCCGGTCTGATAGCAATCAGCCCCAGCATTTT. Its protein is CSARSDSNQPQHF.

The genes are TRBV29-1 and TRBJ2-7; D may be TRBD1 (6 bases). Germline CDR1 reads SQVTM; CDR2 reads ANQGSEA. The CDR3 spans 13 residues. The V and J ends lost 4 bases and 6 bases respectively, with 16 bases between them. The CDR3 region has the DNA TGCAGCGTTGCTGGGCAGGGGACCAGCGAGCAGTACTTC. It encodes CSVAGQGTSEQYF.

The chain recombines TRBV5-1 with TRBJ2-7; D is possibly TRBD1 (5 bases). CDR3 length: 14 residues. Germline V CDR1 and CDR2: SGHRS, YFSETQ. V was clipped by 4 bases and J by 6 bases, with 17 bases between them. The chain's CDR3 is CASSRPDTLLEQYF. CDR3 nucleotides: TGCGCCAGCAGCCGCCCGGACACGCTACTCGAGCAGTACTTC.

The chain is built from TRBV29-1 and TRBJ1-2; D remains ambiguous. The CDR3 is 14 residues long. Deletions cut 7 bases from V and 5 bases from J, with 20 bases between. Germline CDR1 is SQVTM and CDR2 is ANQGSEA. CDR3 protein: CSASASAEAYGYTF. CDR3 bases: TGCAGCGCCTCCGCCTCGGCAGAGGCTTATGGCTACACCTTC.

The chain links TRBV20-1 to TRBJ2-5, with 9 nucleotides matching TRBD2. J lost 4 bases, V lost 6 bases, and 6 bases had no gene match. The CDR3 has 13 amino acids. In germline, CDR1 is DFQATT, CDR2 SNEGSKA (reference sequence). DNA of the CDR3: TGCAGTGCGACCCGGACTAGCGTAGAGACCCAGTACTTC. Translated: CSATRTSVETQYF.

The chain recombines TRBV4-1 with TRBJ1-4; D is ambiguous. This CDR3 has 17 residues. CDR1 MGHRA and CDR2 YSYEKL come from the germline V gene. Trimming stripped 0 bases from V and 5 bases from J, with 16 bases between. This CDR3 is CASSQEGGILGNEKLFF. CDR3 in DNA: TGCGCCAGCAGCCAAGAAGGCGGGATTCTGGGGAATGAAAAACTGTTTTTT.

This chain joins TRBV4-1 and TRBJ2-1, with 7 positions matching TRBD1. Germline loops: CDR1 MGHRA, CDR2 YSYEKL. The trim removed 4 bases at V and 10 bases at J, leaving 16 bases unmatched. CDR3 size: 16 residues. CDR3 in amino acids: CASSLYGTAIKGEQFF. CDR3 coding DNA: TGCGCCAGCAGCCTGTACGGGACAGCGATTAAGGGGGAGCAGTTCTTC.

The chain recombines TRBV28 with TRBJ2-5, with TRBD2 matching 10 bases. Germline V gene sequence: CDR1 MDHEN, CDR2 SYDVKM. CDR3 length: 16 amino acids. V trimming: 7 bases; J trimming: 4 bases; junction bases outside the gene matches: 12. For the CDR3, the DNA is TGTGCCAGCACCATCGGCGGTAGCGGGAGGTCAGAGACCCAGTACTTC. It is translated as CASTIGGSGRSETQYF.

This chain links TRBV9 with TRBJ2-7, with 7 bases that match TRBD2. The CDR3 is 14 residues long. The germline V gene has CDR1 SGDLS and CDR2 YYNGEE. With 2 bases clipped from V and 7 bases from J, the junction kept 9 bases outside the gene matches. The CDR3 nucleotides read TGTGCCAGCAGCGTTCTAGCGGCTCCCCGAGAGCAGTACTTC. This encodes CASSVLAAPREQYF.

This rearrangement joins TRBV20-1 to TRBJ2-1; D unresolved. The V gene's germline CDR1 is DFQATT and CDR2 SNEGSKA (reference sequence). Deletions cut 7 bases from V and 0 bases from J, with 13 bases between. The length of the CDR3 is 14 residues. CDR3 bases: TGCAGTGTTCCGGAGTTAGGCTCCTACAATGAGCAGTTCTTC. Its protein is CSVPELGSYNEQFF.